These T cell receptor beta chains were read from a single sample in a study of cytomegalovirus exposure and HLA in healthy donors. Measured with immunoSEQ multiplex PCR; TCRdb has only the in-frame clones, and not every one. The sample has some 97,000 clones; roughly three quarters are singletons. The source material was PBMCs. These receptors came from a woman aged 50 to 60 in good health and CMV-seropositive. Each CDR3 is given with its conserved first and last residue. Fields, in order: J gene, clone size, D gene, V gene, CDR3 protein, CDR3 DNA. The D gene is left open where the match is weak. The listing skips clone size in some rows; elsewhere it reads once, few, many or a size class.

j_call: TRBJ2-5; clone_size: NA; d_call: NA; v_call: TRBV11-2; cdr3_aa: CASSFGQTQETQYF; cdr3_nt: TGTGCCAGCAGCTTCGGACAGACCCAAGAGACCCAGTACTTC
j_call: TRBJ1-1; clone_size: NA; d_call: TRBD1; v_call: TRBV29-1; cdr3_aa: CSVRWDREGTEAFF; cdr3_nt: TGCAGCGTTAGGTGGGACAGGGAGGGCACTGAAGCTTTCTTT
j_call: TRBJ2-7; clone_size: NA; d_call: NA; v_call: TRBV7-9; cdr3_aa: CASSFEHEQYF; cdr3_nt: TGTGCCAGCAGTTTTGAGCACGAGCAGTACTTC
j_call: TRBJ2-3; clone_size: NA; d_call: NA; v_call: TRBV27; cdr3_aa: CASSLIFTDTQYF; cdr3_nt: TGTGCCAGCAGTTTAATCTTTACAGATACGCAGTATTTT
j_call: TRBJ2-1; clone_size: few; d_call: NA; v_call: TRBV10-3; cdr3_aa: CAISSRTDNEQFF; cdr3_nt: TGTGCCATTTCTTCTAGGACTGACAATGAGCAGTTCTTC
j_call: TRBJ2-1; clone_size: NA; d_call: NA; v_call: TRBV5-1; cdr3_aa: CASSGTSSSSYNEQFF; cdr3_nt: TGCGCCAGCAGCGGTACTAGTTCCAGCTCCTACAATGAGCAGTTCTTC
j_call: TRBJ2-7; clone_size: NA; d_call: NA; v_call: TRBV4-2; cdr3_aa: CASSQAGRDSYEQYF; cdr3_nt: TGTGCCAGCAGCCAAGCGGGGCGGGACTCCTACGAGCAGTACTTC
j_call: TRBJ2-1; clone_size: NA; d_call: NA; v_call: TRBV4-1; cdr3_aa: CASSRATGVNEQFF; cdr3_nt: TGCGCCAGCAGCCGGGCTACAGGAGTCAATGAGCAGTTCTTC
j_call: TRBJ1-6; clone_size: NA; d_call: NA; v_call: TRBV4-1; cdr3_aa: CASSQGYRERNSPLHF; cdr3_nt: TGCGCCAGCAGCCAAGGGTATAGGGAGAGGAATTCACCCCTCCACTTT
j_call: TRBJ1-1; clone_size: NA; d_call: NA; v_call: TRBV29-1; cdr3_aa: CSSSGQNTEAFF; cdr3_nt: TGCAGCTCCTCCGGACAGAACACTGAAGCTTTCTTT
j_call: TRBJ1-2; clone_size: NA; d_call: TRBD1; v_call: TRBV5-4; cdr3_aa: CASSTNRGLHYGYTF; cdr3_nt: TGTGCCAGCAGCACCAACAGGGGGCTGCACTATGGCTACACCTTC
j_call: TRBJ2-2; clone_size: NA; d_call: TRBD1; v_call: TRBV2; cdr3_aa: CASTPGQGGRNTGELFF; cdr3_nt: TGTGCCAGCACTCCCGGACAGGGAGGAAGAAACACCGGGGAGCTGTTTTTT
j_call: TRBJ2-5; clone_size: NA; d_call: TRBD2; v_call: TRBV27; cdr3_aa: CASGRERGVRETQYF; cdr3_nt: TGTGCCAGCGGGAGGGAACGCGGCGTCCGGGAGACCCAGTACTTC
j_call: TRBJ2-3; clone_size: NA; d_call: TRBD1; v_call: TRBV18; cdr3_aa: CASSKTGGADTQYF; cdr3_nt: TGTGCCAGCTCAAAAACAGGGGGTGCAGATACGCAGTATTTT
j_call: TRBJ1-5; clone_size: NA; d_call: NA; v_call: TRBV27; cdr3_aa: CASSPTGYNQPQHF; cdr3_nt: TGTGCCAGCAGTCCCACGGGGTACAATCAGCCCCAGCATTTT
j_call: TRBJ1-3; clone_size: NA; d_call: NA; v_call: TRBV5-8; cdr3_aa: CASSEGGGFGNTIYF; cdr3_nt: TGTGCCAGCAGCGAAGGGGGGGGCTTCGGAAACACCATATATTTT
j_call: TRBJ1-5; clone_size: NA; d_call: NA; v_call: TRBV30; cdr3_aa: CAWSPQGNQPQHF; cdr3_nt: TGTGCCTGGAGTCCGCAGGGGAATCAGCCCCAGCATTTT
j_call: TRBJ1-1; clone_size: NA; d_call: TRBD1; v_call: TRBV30; cdr3_aa: CAGTGPVNTEAFF; cdr3_nt: TGTGCCGGGACAGGGCCCGTGAACACTGAAGCTTTCTTT
j_call: TRBJ2-2; clone_size: few; d_call: TRBD2; v_call: TRBV27; cdr3_aa: CASSFGTTRLGELFF; cdr3_nt: TGTGCCAGCAGTTTTGGGACTACCCGTCTTGGGGAGCTGTTTTTT
j_call: TRBJ1-2; clone_size: NA; d_call: TRBD1; v_call: TRBV7-3; cdr3_aa: CASSLTGTGNGYGYTF; cdr3_nt: TGTGCCAGCAGCTTAACCGGGACAGGGAACGGCTATGGCTACACCTTC
j_call: TRBJ1-4; clone_size: NA; d_call: NA; v_call: TRBV15; cdr3_aa: CATSSSGGSNEKLFF; cdr3_nt: TGTGCCACCAGCAGTAGTGGGGGCTCTAATGAAAAACTGTTTTTT
j_call: TRBJ1-5; clone_size: few; d_call: NA; v_call: TRBV6-6; cdr3_aa: CASRPGYNQPQHF; cdr3_nt: TGTGCCAGCAGGCCAGGGTACAATCAGCCCCAGCATTTT
j_call: TRBJ1-1; clone_size: NA; d_call: NA; v_call: TRBV7-9; cdr3_aa: CASSPTMTGPRFTEAFF; cdr3_nt: TGTGCCAGCAGCCCTACGATGACAGGACCTCGCTTCACTGAAGCTTTCTTT
j_call: TRBJ1-2; clone_size: few; d_call: TRBD1; v_call: TRBV4-1; cdr3_aa: CASSQLTGGYGYTF; cdr3_nt: TGCGCCAGCAGCCAGCTGACAGGGGGATATGGCTACACCTTC
j_call: TRBJ2-2; clone_size: NA; d_call: TRBD1; v_call: TRBV7-6; cdr3_aa: CASSLAGTGANTGELFF; cdr3_nt: TGTGCCAGCAGCTTAGCCGGGACAGGGGCGAACACCGGGGAGCTGTTTTTT
j_call: TRBJ1-4; clone_size: NA; d_call: NA; v_call: TRBV5-1; cdr3_aa: CASSLEQGREKLFF; cdr3_nt: TGCGCCAGCAGCTTGGAACAGGGAAGAGAAAAACTGTTTTTT
j_call: TRBJ2-5; clone_size: few; d_call: TRBD2; v_call: TRBV7-8; cdr3_aa: CASSFSGGALETQYF; cdr3_nt: TGTGCCAGCAGCTTCAGCGGGGGGGCACTGGAGACCCAGTACTTC
j_call: TRBJ1-5; clone_size: NA; d_call: NA; v_call: TRBV2; cdr3_aa: CASTLGLTNQPQHF; cdr3_nt: TGTGCCAGCACCTTGGGCCTAACCAATCAGCCCCAGCATTTT
j_call: TRBJ2-3; clone_size: NA; d_call: TRBD1; v_call: TRBV7-9; cdr3_aa: CSSSDGTGDTQYF; cdr3_nt: TGTTCCAGCAGCGACGGGACAGGAGATACGCAGTATTTT
j_call: TRBJ2-7; clone_size: NA; d_call: TRBD1; v_call: TRBV5-8; cdr3_aa: CASSGTGAYEQYF; cdr3_nt: TGTGCCAGCAGCGGGACAGGGGCCTACGAGCAGTACTTC
j_call: TRBJ2-1; clone_size: NA; d_call: TRBD1; v_call: TRBV10-3; cdr3_aa: CAISESETGALSGNEQFF; cdr3_nt: TGTGCCATCAGTGAGTCGGAGACAGGGGCACTTTCGGGCAATGAGCAGTTCTTC
j_call: TRBJ1-6; clone_size: NA; d_call: NA; v_call: TRBV10-3; cdr3_aa: CAISESGALNSPLHF; cdr3_nt: TGTGCCATCAGCGAGAGTGGGGCCCTAAATTCACCCCTCCACTTT
j_call: TRBJ1-1; clone_size: few; d_call: NA; v_call: TRBV28; cdr3_aa: CASSLSHLNTEAFF; cdr3_nt: TGTGCCAGCAGTTTATCCCATCTGAACACTGAAGCTTTCTTT
j_call: TRBJ1-6; clone_size: NA; d_call: TRBD1; v_call: TRBV5-1; cdr3_aa: CASGDSDNSPLHF; cdr3_nt: TGCGCCAGCGGGGACAGTGATAATTCACCCCTCCACTTT
j_call: TRBJ2-7; clone_size: NA; d_call: NA; v_call: TRBV7-9; cdr3_aa: CASSLSYEQYF; cdr3_nt: TGTGCCAGCAGCCTATCCTACGAGCAGTACTTC
j_call: TRBJ1-2; clone_size: NA; d_call: NA; v_call: TRBV9; cdr3_aa: CASSVAGGPSPSGYTF; cdr3_nt: TGTGCCAGCAGCGTAGCGGGGGGCCCATCTCCGAGTGGCTACACCTTC
j_call: TRBJ2-1; clone_size: NA; d_call: NA; v_call: TRBV2; cdr3_aa: CASTPGHGANEQFF; cdr3_nt: TGTGCCAGCACTCCGGGACACGGGGCCAATGAGCAGTTCTTC
j_call: TRBJ2-3; clone_size: NA; d_call: TRBD2; v_call: TRBV5-1; cdr3_aa: CASSLELASTDTQYF; cdr3_nt: TGCGCCAGCAGCTTGGAACTAGCGAGCACAGATACGCAGTATTTT
j_call: TRBJ2-1; clone_size: NA; d_call: NA; v_call: TRBV12-5; cdr3_aa: CASGPFDSPNEQFF; cdr3_nt: TGTGCTAGTGGTCCCTTTGACAGCCCCAATGAGCAGTTCTTC
j_call: TRBJ1-4; clone_size: NA; d_call: NA; v_call: TRBV18; cdr3_aa: CASSPRGATNEKLFF; cdr3_nt: TGTGCCAGCTCACCGCGGGGAGCAACTAATGAAAAACTGTTTTTT
j_call: TRBJ2-1; clone_size: NA; d_call: TRBD1; v_call: TRBV27; cdr3_aa: CASRRGQGYNEQFF; cdr3_nt: TGTGCCAGCAGACGGGGACAGGGCTACAATGAGCAGTTCTTC
j_call: TRBJ2-3; clone_size: NA; d_call: NA; v_call: TRBV2; cdr3_aa: CASPPGIGHTDTQYF; cdr3_nt: TGTGCCAGTCCCCCCGGGATAGGGCACACAGATACGCAGTATTTT
j_call: TRBJ1-1; clone_size: NA; d_call: TRBD1; v_call: TRBV4-1; cdr3_aa: CASSHPGQGNTEAFF; cdr3_nt: TGCGCCAGCAGCCACCCGGGACAGGGGAACACTGAAGCTTTCTTT
j_call: TRBJ2-7; clone_size: few; d_call: NA; v_call: TRBV5-1; cdr3_aa: CASSLETAGVGEQYF; cdr3_nt: TGCGCCAGCAGCTTGGAGACTGCAGGGGTTGGAGAGCAGTACTTC
j_call: TRBJ2-7; clone_size: NA; d_call: TRBD1; v_call: TRBV29-1; cdr3_aa: CSVDTGQANYEQYF; cdr3_nt: TGCAGCGTTGATACGGGACAGGCTAACTACGAGCAGTACTTC
j_call: TRBJ1-1; clone_size: NA; d_call: NA; v_call: TRBV5-8; cdr3_aa: CASSFGRRGRTEAFF; cdr3_nt: TGTGCCAGCAGCTTTGGGAGGCGGGGAAGGACTGAAGCTTTCTTT
j_call: TRBJ2-1; clone_size: NA; d_call: NA; v_call: TRBV6-1; cdr3_aa: CASSEALQIGVRRTTGDEQFF; cdr3_nt: TGTGCCAGCAGTGAAGCGCTTCAAATCGGAGTTCGGCGGACAACGGGTGATGAGCAGTTCTTC
j_call: TRBJ2-1; clone_size: NA; d_call: NA; v_call: TRBV11-2; cdr3_aa: CASSPFAGYNEQFF; cdr3_nt: TGTGCCAGCAGCCCCTTTGCAGGCTACAATGAGCAGTTCTTC
j_call: TRBJ2-1; clone_size: NA; d_call: TRBD2; v_call: TRBV5-1; cdr3_aa: CASSLAMLAGYNEQFF; cdr3_nt: TGCGCCAGCAGCTTGGCGATGCTAGCGGGGTACAATGAGCAGTTCTTC
j_call: TRBJ2-7; clone_size: NA; d_call: NA; v_call: TRBV11-2; cdr3_aa: CASSSSDYYEQYF; cdr3_nt: TGTGCCAGCAGCTCCTCGGACTACTACGAGCAGTACTTC
j_call: TRBJ1-4; clone_size: NA; d_call: NA; v_call: TRBV9; cdr3_aa: CASSASLTTNEKLFF; cdr3_nt: TGTGCCAGCAGCGCTAGTCTAACAACTAATGAAAAACTGTTTTTT